This T cell receptor beta chain emerged from a study of shared clonotypes between healthy human individuals. CDR1 is SGHRS, CDR2 YFSETQ, per germline. The CDR3 runs to 16 residues. V was clipped by 3 bases and J by 4 bases; unmatched bases: 6. Some 30,000 T cell genomes, or around 0.2 ug DNA, went into the sorted-subset replicate PCRs. The protocol was immunoSEQ multiplex PCR, while the TCRdb copy is restricted to in-frame clones and leaves out a portion. The data show under 1,100,000 clones, around 76% seen once. What was sequenced was memory CD4+ T cells sorted from blood. Subset indicated: CD45RA-negative fraction. The sequence derives from a man aged 18-30 years in good health. The chain uses TRBV5-1 and TRBJ1-3, with 11 bases matching TRBD1. As DNA, the CDR3 is TGCGCCAGCAGCTCCTGGACAGGGGGCGGCGGAAACACCATATATTTT. It encodes CASSSWTGGGGNTIYF.